This T cell receptor beta chain was recorded in a study of blood T cell repertoires in COVID-19. Background on the study: PBMCs, B-cell-depleted T cells, or T cells were the source of the cDNA or gDNA that made up the material.

The cohort comprised adults aged roughly 18 to 100 years residing in some 24 US areas. Clinical histories supplied by participants themselves formed the basis of cohort assignment. Before being deemed recovered, Cohort 3 donors had two negative PCRs, clearance, or symptom resolution. Profiling relied on immunoSEQ multiplex PCR, and the TCRdb table lists in-frame clones only, not all of them. In the table there are about 230,000 clones, 65% to 90% of which are singletons. Germline lookup yields CDR1 SGHNT and CDR2 YYREEE (reference sequence). The V end lost 5 bases, the J end lost 0 bases, and 11 bases lay between the germline ends. The CDR3 has 14 residues.

The chain links TRBV5-4 to TRBJ1-1; D is perhaps TRBD1 (6 bases). The source material was PBMCs or T cells enriched from blood (not recorded which). This TCR derives from a young man who had recovered from COVID-19. CDR3 bases: TGTGCCAGCAGGCCGGGGGGCGTGAACACTGAAGCTTTCTTT. The encoded protein is CASRPGGVNTEAFF.